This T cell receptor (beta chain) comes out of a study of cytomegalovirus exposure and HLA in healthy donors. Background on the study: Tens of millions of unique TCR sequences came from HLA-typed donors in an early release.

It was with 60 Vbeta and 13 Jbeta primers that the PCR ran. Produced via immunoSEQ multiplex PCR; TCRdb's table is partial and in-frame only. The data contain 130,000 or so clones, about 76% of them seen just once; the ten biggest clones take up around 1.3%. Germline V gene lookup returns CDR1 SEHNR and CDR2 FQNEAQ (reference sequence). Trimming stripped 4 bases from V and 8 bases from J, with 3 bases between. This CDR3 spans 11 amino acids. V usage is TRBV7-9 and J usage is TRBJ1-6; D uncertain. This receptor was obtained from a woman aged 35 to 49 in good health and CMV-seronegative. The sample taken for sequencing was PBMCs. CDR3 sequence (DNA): TGTGCCAGCAGCTCGGATTCACCCCTCCACTTT. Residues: CASSSDSPLHF.